The rows below give T cell receptor beta chains drawn from one sample of a study of T-cell reconstitution after alpha-beta-depleted transplantation in children. TCRdb re-analysed the PCR reads in MiXCR, keeping a single row per CDR3 protein. The sample carries about 58,000 distinct CDR3 sequences, 40% to 55% recorded once. The source was PBMCs, mostly from graft donor cells, collected 360 days after TCRalphabeta/CD19-depleted stem cell transplant. These receptor sequences come from a male patient aged 10 to 17 who had a stem cell transplant for acute lymphoblastic leukemia, so the T cells may come from the graft donor. CDR3s include the opening cysteine and the closing phenylalanine or tryptophan. The order of the fields is CDR3 protein, CDR3 DNA, D gene, clone size, V gene, J gene. The D gene is left open where the match is weak. Clone size is given for some rows only: seen once, a few or many times, or a class if the clone is expanded.

CSARGETRGVTDTQYF,TGCAGTGCTAGAGGGGAGACTAGAGGGGTCACAGATACGCAGTATTTT,.,once,TRBV20-1,TRBJ2-3
CASSFAAGATDTQYF,TGTGCCAGCAGCTTCGCGGCGGGAGCTACAGATACGCAGTATTTT,TRBD2,once,TRBV27,TRBJ2-3
CASSLDGREANYGYTF,TGCGCCAGCAGCCTCGACGGGAGGGAAGCTAACTATGGCTACACCTTC,.,.,TRBV5-1,TRBJ1-2
CASSLVSENEKLFF,TGTGCCAGCAGCTTAGTGTCAGAAAATGAAAAACTGTTTTTT,.,.,TRBV13,TRBJ1-4
CSVEASWDSEQYF,TGCAGCGTTGAAGCATCTTGGGATTCCGAGCAGTACTTC,.,.,TRBV29-1,TRBJ2-7
CASRPDYYNEQFF,TGTGCCAGCAGACCGGACTACTACAATGAGCAGTTCTTC,.,few,TRBV12-3/TRBV12-4,TRBJ2-1
CASSYGQGERLGQETQYF,TGTGCCAGCAGTTATGGACAGGGGGAGCGATTAGGCCAAGAGACCCAGTACTTC,TRBD1,.,TRBV12-3/TRBV12-4,TRBJ2-5
CASSLIPVLGTDTQYF,TGTGCCAGCAGCTTAATCCCCGTTTTGGGAACAGATACGCAGTATTTT,.,.,TRBV7-3,TRBJ2-3
CASSFGRNTEAFF,TGTGCCAGCAGTTTTGGCCGAAACACTGAAGCTTTCTTT,.,few,TRBV12-3/TRBV12-4,TRBJ1-1
CASSWGDHFTDTQYF,TGTGCCAGCAGTTGGGGGGACCATTTCACAGATACGCAGTATTTT,.,.,TRBV27,TRBJ2-3
CSVSGYNEQFF,TGCAGCGTTAGCGGGTACAATGAGCAGTTCTTC,.,few,TRBV29-1,TRBJ2-1
CAISPGREGREQFF,TGTGCCATCAGCCCGGGGCGGGAGGGCCGAGAGCAGTTCTTC,TRBD2,few,TRBV10-3,TRBJ2-1
CATSRTLPGLTYEQYF,TGTGCCACCAGCAGAACATTGCCCGGGTTAACCTACGAGCAGTACTTC,.,.,TRBV15,TRBJ2-7
CSARGQGPNTEAFF,TGCAGTGCCAGGGGACAGGGTCCGAACACTGAAGCTTTCTTT,TRBD1,.,TRBV20-1,TRBJ1-1
CAILAGGKDEQYF,TGTGCCATCTTAGCAGGGGGCAAGGACGAGCAGTACTTC,TRBD1,.,TRBV10-3,TRBJ2-7
CASSSDYRGFVEQYF,TGTGCCAGCAGTTCTGACTACAGGGGTTTTGTGGAGCAGTACTTC,TRBD1,.,TRBV6-5,TRBJ2-7
CSAREGRGTEAFF,TGCAGTGCTAGAGAGGGCAGGGGCACTGAAGCTTTCTTT,.,.,TRBV20-1,TRBJ1-1
CASSDAGGGTDTQYF,TGCGCCAGCAGTGATGCGGGAGGCGGCACAGATACGCAGTATTTT,TRBD2,.,TRBV10-1,TRBJ2-3
CATKEGREDTQYF,TGTGCCACCAAGGAGGGCCGGGAAGATACGCAGTATTTT,.,once,TRBV27,TRBJ2-3
CASSPSGGRGTF,TGTGCCAGCAGCCCGAGTGGGGGAAGGGGAACCTTC,.,.,TRBV28,TRBJ2-7
CASSSQPGGNQPQHF,TGTGCCAGCAGTTCCCAGCCTGGGGGCAATCAGCCCCAGCATTTT,.,.,TRBV27,TRBJ1-5
CVSSPGQGFSYEQYF,TGTGTCAGCAGCCCGGGACAGGGGTTTTCATACGAGCAGTACTTC,TRBD1,.,TRBV11-2,TRBJ2-7
CASSPDRGSYTF,TGTGCCAGCAGCCCGGACAGGGGTAGCTACACCTTC,TRBD1,few,TRBV14,TRBJ1-2
CASSQDGTGEKLFF,TGTGCCAGCAGCCAAGATGGGACAGGGGAAAAACTGTTTTTT,TRBD1,few,TRBV3-1,TRBJ1-4